Listed here are 5 T cell receptor beta chains from one sample, sequenced in a study of T cell clonality in common variable immunodeficiency. Measured with immunoSEQ multiplex PCR; TCRdb has only the in-frame clones, and not every one. The repertoire consists of 50,000 to 60,000 clones, none detected only once. What was sequenced was peripheral blood mononuclear cells. The source of these receptors is a person between 18 and 75 years old in good health.

This clone was counted only a few times. A much larger clonotype is one base distant, so this may be a read error. The sequenced part of the CDR3 DNA is TGTGCCAGCTCTCCATACTCTGGGGCCAACGTA. Its protein is CASSPYSGANV. The complete CDR3 protein is CASSPYSGANVLFF. The gene calls are TRBV18 and TRBJ1-4; D is possibly TRBD1 (5 bases). The read ends 3 residues early relative to the CDR3; the germline J gene fills the gap. Germline V gene data show CDR1 as KGHSH and CDR2 as LQKENI. CDR3 size: 14 residues. Full variable domain (missing parts from reference TRBV18 and TRBJ1-4): NAGVMQNPRHLVRRRGQEARLRCSPMKGHSHVYWYRQLPEEGLKFMVYLQKENIIDESGMPKERFSAEFPKEGPSILRIQQVVRGDSAAYFCASSPYSGANVLFFGSGTQLSVL.

This clone showed up many times. The read ends 3 residues shy of where the CDR3 ends; the end is completed using the germline J gene. The J gene is TRBJ1-1, the V gene TRBV19, with D maybe TRBD1 (6 bases). Germline loops: CDR1 LNHDA, CDR2 SQIVND (reference sequence). This CDR3 region has 11 residues. The V and J ends lost 9 bases and 4 bases respectively, with 9 bases between them. Incomplete CDR3 DNA: TGTGCCAGCTTAGGGGGCACTGAA. Translated, it gives CASLGGTE. The whole CDR3 sequence is CASLGGTEAFF.

This clone was found many times. The sequenced fragment ends 3 residues before the CDR3 boundary, so the rest is inferred from the germline J gene. This chain joins TRBV5-6 and TRBJ1-2, with 10 bases fitting TRBD1. The CDR3 covers 15 residues. Germline assignment: CDR1 SGHDT and CDR2 YYEEEE. V lost 3 bases and J lost 2; bases outside the gene matches: 4. The CDR3 loop reads CASSYRQGANYGYTF. The DNA read from the CDR3 is TGTGCCAGCAGCTACAGACAGGGGGCGAACTATGGC.

As regards this clone: The CDR3 goes on 3 residues after the read ends, and that part is filled in from the germline J gene. The genes are TRBV19 and TRBJ1-1, with a weak D call TRBD1 (6 bases). The CDR3 has 15 amino acids. V shed 6 bases and J shed 3 bases, with 17 bases lying between them. CDR1 is LNHDA and CDR2 is SQIVND in the germline V gene (reference sequence). The CDR3 bases that were read are TGTGCCAGTAGCCCTTATACAGGGACCGACACTGAA. The encoded protein is CASSPYTGTDTE. The entire CDR3 sequence reads CASSPYTGTDTEAFF.

This clone was counted a few times. Since a much larger clone is just one base distant, this may be a read error. The read ends 3 residues early relative to the CDR3; the germline J gene fills the gap. This chain joins TRBV7-9 and TRBJ1-2, with TRBD1 matching over 7 bases. Germline trimming cut 4 bases from V and 0 bases from J; bases unmatched to any gene: 2. From germline, CDR1 is SEHNR and CDR2 FQNEAQ (reference sequence). This CDR3 contains 14 residues. Incomplete CDR3 DNA: TGTGCCAGCAGCTCCCAGGGGGCTAACTATGGC. Amino acid sequence: CASSSQGANYG. The entire CDR3 sequence reads CASSSQGANYGYTF.